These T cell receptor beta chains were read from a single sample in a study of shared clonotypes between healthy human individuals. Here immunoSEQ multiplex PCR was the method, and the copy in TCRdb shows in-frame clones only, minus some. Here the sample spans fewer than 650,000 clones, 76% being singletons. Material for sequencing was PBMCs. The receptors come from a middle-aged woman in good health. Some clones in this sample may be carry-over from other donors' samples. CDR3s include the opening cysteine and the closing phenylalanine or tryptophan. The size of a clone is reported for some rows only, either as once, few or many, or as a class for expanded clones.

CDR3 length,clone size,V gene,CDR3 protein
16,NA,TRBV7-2,CASSLVGDSHTDTQYF
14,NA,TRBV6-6,CASKHGGGTDTQYF
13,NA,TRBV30,CAWSLRYRPEAFF
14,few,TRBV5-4,CASRLAGNTGELFF
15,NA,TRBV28,CASSLILAGVNEQFF
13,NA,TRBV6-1,CASSVQGDTEAFF
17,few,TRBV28,CASSLSAGVAAGYEQYF
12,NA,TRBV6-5,CASRRMNTEAFF
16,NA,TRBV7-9,CASSLTGLAGGDTQYF
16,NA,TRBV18,CASSPRTGTVQETQYF
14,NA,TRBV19,CASSHGGSKNIQYF
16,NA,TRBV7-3,CASSLGGPGTGHEQYF
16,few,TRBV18,CASSQGSNSDTGELFF
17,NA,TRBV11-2,CASRKPGLAGVLGELFF
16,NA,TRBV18,CASSRIRGQTYNEQFF
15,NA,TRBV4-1,CASSQAGQVNEKLFF
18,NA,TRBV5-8,CASSLVWAASGNTGELFF
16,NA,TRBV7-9,CASSLSSRGYTDTQYF
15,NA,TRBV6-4,CASRAWASGRGEQYF
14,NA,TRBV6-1,CASSWGQINTEAFF
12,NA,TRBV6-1,CASSEVDYGYTF
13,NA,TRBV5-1,CASSLDQGQPQHF
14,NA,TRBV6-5,CASSYSYRDNEQFF
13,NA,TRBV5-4,CASSPDRQETQYF